These 23 T cell receptor beta chains were sequenced from one sample in a study of T cell repertoires in cytomegalovirus infection. TCRdb re-derived calls from the reads in MiXCR, one entry per CDR3 protein. The sample shows approximately 500,000 distinct CDR3 sequences, about 17% of them seen only once. Sequenced sample: CD8+ T cells from PBMCs. These receptors were taken from a human donor in good health (CMV status not recorded). Some clones in this sample may be carry-over from other donors' samples.

This clonotype was recorded many times. The rearrangement links TRBV6-1 to TRBJ2-7, with TRBD1 matching 7 bases. After removal of 5 bases from V and 1 base from J, the junction contained 5 bases not matched to a gene. The CDR3 length is 14 residues. Germline CDR1 MNHNS, CDR2 SASEGT. The CDR3 sequence is CASSLMDRSYEQYF. The CDR3 DNA is TGTGCCAGCAGTCTCATGGACAGGTCCTACGAGCAGTACTTC.

This clonotype was seen repeatedly, ten times or more. The CDR3 sequence: CASSLVGFATNEKLFF. Here the CDR3 DNA reads TGTGCCAGCAGCTTAGTCGGCTTTGCGACTAATGAAAAACTGTTTTTT. This chain links TRBV7-8 with TRBJ1-4, with unresolved D. The CDR3 loop spans 16 amino acids. Trimming shortened V by 1 base and J by 2 bases, and 11 bases separated the two germline ends. Germline V gene data show CDR1 as SGHVS and CDR2 as FQNEAQ.

Ten or more counts support this clonotype. The genes are TRBV6-1 and TRBJ2-7, with D perhaps matching TRBD1 (6 bases). Deletions cut 10 bases from V and 2 bases from J, with 18 bases between. The CDR3 loop spans 14 amino acids. The germline V gene encodes CDR1 MNHNS and CDR2 SASEGT. The CDR3 is CATFPQGPPYEQYF. The CDR3 DNA reads as TGTGCCACCTTCCCACAGGGTCCCCCCTACGAGCAGTACTTC.

Many counts were recorded for this clonotype. V gene TRBV7-6 combines with J gene TRBJ1-2; TRBD1 is a possible D gene (6 bases). Germline V gene lookup returns CDR1 SGHVS and CDR2 FNYEAQ. V was pared by 1 base and J by 8 bases, with 14 bases between. CDR3 size: 14 residues. The CDR3 nucleotides are TGTGCCAGCAGCTTAGGGGGACCTAGGGGGGGCTACACCTTC. This codes for CASSLGGPRGGYTF.

This clonotype was counted a single time. V usage is TRBV3-1 and J usage is TRBJ2-1, with TRBD2 matching over 8 bases. The V gene's germline CDR1 is LGHDT and CDR2 YNNKEL (reference sequence). This CDR3 has 15 amino acids. V was clipped by 9 bases and J by 5 bases; unmatched bases: 12. The CDR3 loop is CASKRTELADNEQFF. CDR3 DNA: TGTGCCAGTAAGAGAACTGAACTAGCGGACAATGAGCAGTTCTTC.

This clonotype was seen at least ten times. The chain uses TRBV27 and TRBJ1-1, with a tentative D call TRBD1 (5 bases). The CDR3 consists of 14 residues. Germline CDR1 MNHEY, CDR2 SMNVEV (reference sequence). Trimming stripped 4 bases from V and 6 bases from J, with 15 bases between. CDR3: CASSYREGWAEAFF. The CDR3 DNA reads TGTGCCAGCAGTTACCGGGAGGGGTGGGCTGAAGCTTTCTTT.

This clonotype appeared a few times. The rearrangement links TRBV15 to TRBJ1-4; D may be TRBD1 (5 bases). CDR1 LNHNV and CDR2 YYDKDF come from the germline V gene (reference sequence). Deletions cut 0 bases from V and 10 bases from J, with 15 bases between. This CDR3 has 15 residues. The CDR3 nucleotides read TGTGCCACCAGCAGAGAGCGGGGGGGAAGCCGAAAACTGTTTTTT. Protein sequence: CATSRERGGSRKLFF.

The chain couples TRBV4-2 to TRBJ1-2; possible D gene TRBD1, 5 bases. The CDR3 contains 13 residues. Germline CDR1 LGHNA, CDR2 YNFKEQ. V lost 1 base, J lost 6 bases, and 9 bases lay in between. The CDR3 loop reads CASSQGGGNGYTF. In DNA form, the CDR3 reads TGTGCCAGCAGCCAAGGGGGGGGGAATGGCTACACCTTC.

The table lists this clonotype with many counts. This rearrangement joins TRBV7-8 to TRBJ1-3; D might be TRBD1 (6 bases). The CDR3 length is 16 residues. Looked up from germline, CDR1 is SGHVS and CDR2 is FQNEAQ. V was trimmed by 5 bases and J by 0 bases, leaving 14 bases between them. Here the CDR3 DNA reads TGTGCCAGCAGCACCCGGACAGATATCTCTGGAAACACCATATATTTT. Protein product: CASSTRTDISGNTIYF.

This clonotype was recorded many times. The rearrangement uses TRBV29-1 and TRBJ2-2; unclear D gene. CDR3 length equals 11 residues. Germline assignment: CDR1 SQVTM and CDR2 ANQGSEA. V lost 8 bases, J lost 7 bases, and 11 bases lay in between. CDR3 bases: TGCAGCACTCGATTAAGCGGGGAGCTGTTTTTT. Translation: CSTRLSGELFF.

This clonotype was observed a few times. V usage is TRBV10-2 and J usage is TRBJ2-2, with D perhaps matching TRBD2 (6 bases). The V and J ends lost 7 bases and 2 bases respectively, with 17 bases between them. Per germline, CDR1 WSHSY and CDR2 SAAADI. CDR3 size: 16 residues. CDR3 DNA: TGCGCCAGCACCGCCGTGGGGGGATTAAACACCGGGGAGCTGTTTTTT. It encodes CASTAVGGLNTGELFF.

A remark on this clonotype: This could be a read error, since a much larger clone is one nucleotide away. V usage is TRBV11-3 and J usage is TRBJ2-1; 8 bases match TRBD1. Losses at the gene ends were 3 bases for V and 4 bases for J; bases not matched to a gene: 5. Germline lookup yields CDR1 SGHNT and CDR2 YENEEA. The CDR3 has 15 residues. This CDR3 reads CASSFVTGVYNEQFF. The CDR3 DNA reads TGTGCCAGCAGCTTCGTGACAGGGGTTTACAATGAGCAGTTCTTC.

This clonotype showed up just a few times. The chain recombines TRBV5-1 with TRBJ2-4; 10 nucleotides line up with TRBD1. The CDR3 consists of 14 residues. Unmatched junction bases numbered 2, after V lost 0 bases and J lost 8 bases. Germline V lookup: CDR1 SGHRS, CDR2 YFSETQ. CDR3 sequence: CASSLGQGAHIQYF. Written as DNA, the CDR3 is TGCGCCAGCAGCTTGGGACAGGGGGCTCACATTCAGTACTTC.

This clonotype was detected ten times or more. CDR3 in amino acids: CASISKWGYGRNTEAFF. The CDR3 nucleotides are TGCGCCAGCATCAGCAAGTGGGGGTATGGGCGGAACACTGAAGCTTTCTTT. The V gene is TRBV4-1, the J gene TRBJ1-1, with D perhaps matching TRBD1 (5 bases). Looked up from germline, CDR1 is MGHRA and CDR2 is YSYEKL. V was clipped by 7 bases and J by 1 base, with 22 bases between them. The CDR3 sequence is 17 residues long.

There are a few counts of this clonotype. This chain joins TRBV9 and TRBJ2-3, with D perhaps given as TRBD1 or TRBD2 (6 bases each). The V end lost 4 bases, the J end lost 2 bases, and 14 bases lay between the germline ends. Germline values: CDR1 SGDLS, CDR2 YYNGEE. This CDR3 has 15 residues. The CDR3 DNA is TGTGCCAGCAGCCACTATGGGGGGCCCACAGATACGCAGTATTTT. Residues: CASSHYGGPTDTQYF.

This chain connects TRBV11-2 to TRBJ1-4; D is ambiguous. Germline CDR1 is SGHAT and CDR2 is FQNNGV. Trimming removed 3 bases at V and 1 base at J, with 18 bases between. The CDR3 loop spans 18 amino acids. CDR3 sequence reads: CASSLWHGPSVTNEKLFF. As DNA, the CDR3 is TGTGCCAGCAGCTTGTGGCATGGACCCAGCGTAACTAATGAAAAACTGTTTTTT.

For this clonotype: The germline gene is not matched at one end of the junction; a read error may be the cause. The V call is TRBV6-5, the J call TRBJ1-1; D might be TRBD1 (6 bases). The length of the CDR3 is 13 residues. Germline CDR1 reads MNHEY; CDR2 reads SVGAGI. CDR3 residues: CVSSPRGNTEAFF. For the CDR3, the DNA is TGTGTCAGCAGCCCCAGGGGGAACACTGAAGCTTTCTTT.

The table lists this clonotype with a few counts. The gene calls are TRBV6-5 and TRBJ1-2, with TRBD1 matching over 10 bases. Germline CDR1 reads MNHEY; CDR2 reads SVGAGI. V lost 0 bases, J lost 4 bases, and 11 bases stayed unmatched. This CDR3 is 18 amino acids long. This CDR3 reads CASSYSRRQGARGYGYTF. The CDR3 DNA sequence: TGTGCCAGCAGTTACTCCAGGAGACAGGGGGCGCGAGGCTATGGCTACACCTTC.

This clonotype was seen repeatedly, ten times or more. The chain joins TRBV12-3 or TRBV12-4 to TRBJ1-5, with 10 bases identical to TRBD1. Losses at the gene ends were 1 base for V and 2 bases for J; bases not matched to a gene: 8. CDR3 length: 18 residues. CDR3 coding DNA: TGTGCCAGCAGTTTAGGGGGACAGGGGAGGTATCGCAATCAGCCCCAGCATTTT. Its translation: CASSLGGQGRYRNQPQHF.

This clonotype was observed many times. J is TRBJ1-3 and V is TRBV27, with 8 positions matching TRBD1. The length of the CDR3 is 14 residues. CDR1 is MNHEY and CDR2 is SMNVEV in the germline V gene (reference sequence). Trimming took 0 bases from V and 7 from J; bases not matched to a gene: 2. The CDR3 is CASSLSRQGNTIYF. CDR3 DNA sequence: TGTGCCAGCAGTTTATCGCGACAGGGGAACACCATATATTTT.

The chain recombines TRBV28 with TRBJ1-2; the D is unclear. Germline V gene sequence: CDR1 MDHEN, CDR2 SYDVKM. V lost 1 base to trimming and J lost 4 bases, with 10 bases between them. The CDR3 runs 14 residues. CDR3 nucleotides: TGTGCCAGCAGTTTATTACCCCGGTTCTATGGCTACACCTTC. Amino acids: CASSLLPRFYGYTF.

This clonotype was detected a few times. The chain uses TRBV18 and TRBJ2-1; possibly TRBD1 for D (6 bases). CDR1 is KGHSH, CDR2 LQKENI, per germline. V was pared by 0 bases and J by 6 bases, with 9 bases between. The CDR3 sequence is 14 residues long. This chain's CDR3 is CASSPPTTGNEQFF. For the CDR3, the DNA is TGTGCCAGCTCACCACCGACGACAGGCAATGAGCAGTTCTTC. The full variable domain, completed using reference TRBV18 and TRBJ2-1, is NAGVMQNPRHLVRRRGQEARLRCSPMKGHSHVYWYRQLPEEGLKFMVYLQKENIIDESGMPKERFSAEFPKEGPSILRIQQVVRGDSAAYFCASSPPTTGNEQFFGPGTRLTVL.

The V gene is TRBV2, the J gene TRBJ1-6; no reliable D call. Trimming took off 4 bases at V and 9 bases at J, with 13 bases between the two ends. This CDR3 has 14 amino acids. Germline CDR1 is SNHLY and CDR2 is FYNNEI. This CDR3 is CASSVRSMGSPLHF. As DNA, the CDR3 is TGTGCCAGCAGTGTGAGGAGTATGGGTTCACCCCTCCACTTT. Full variable domain (remainder filled in from reference TRBV2 and TRBJ1-6): EPEVTQTPSHQVTQMGQEVILRCVPISNHLYFYWYRQILGQKVEFLVSFYNNEISEKSEIFDDQFSVERPDGSNFTLKIRSTKLEDSAMYFCASSVRSMGSPLHFGNGTRLTVT.